This T cell receptor beta chain was captured in a study of vaccination effects on CD4 cells after COVID-19. Background on the study: A median of 72 days separated the second dose and sampling.

To note about this clone: Antigen: not known.

Isolation of CD4+ T cells took place after less than 12 days of culture. Each person got two doses of an mRNA SARS-CoV-2 vaccine, BNT162b2 or mRNA-1273. Generated by immunoSEQ multiplex PCR, the TCRdb table keeps only in-frame clones and is missing some. The repertoire holds tens of thousands of clones, with roughly 80% as singletons. Germline V lookup: CDR1 MNHEY, CDR2 SVGEGT. V lost 4 bases, J lost 2 bases, and 8 bases stayed unmatched. The CDR3 contains 17 residues. This sample comprised CD4+ T cells from PBMCs cultured without peptide, obtained after COVID-19 vaccination. V and J are TRBV6-2 or TRBV6-3 and TRBJ1-6, with 7 bases matching TRBD1. The clonotype was recovered from a human donor who received a COVID-19 vaccine. The CDR3 region is CASSSPDRTPYNSPLHF. The CDR3 DNA reads as TGTGCCAGCAGTTCCCCGGACAGGACGCCCTATAATTCACCCCTCCACTTT.